The subject of this entry is one T cell receptor (beta chain). The record originates from a study of CD8 T cells in Susac syndrome. This CDR3 comprises 14 residues. V was shortened by 6 bases and J by 3 bases, with 14 bases between the two germline ends. The germline V gene encodes CDR1 MNHEY and CDR2 SMNVEV (reference sequence). Sequencing of TCR beta covered CD8+ and CD4+ T cells obtained from blood. RNA was extracted with the RNeasy kit, and a quantity of 0.5 to 1 ug was reverse transcribed using random hexamers. The authors amplified TCR beta CDR3 across 54 Vbeta and 13 Jbeta using immunoSEQ multiplex PCR. Via MiXCR, TCRdb re-called the immunoSEQ multiplex PCR reads, giving one row per CDR3 protein. The repertoire has some 110,000 distinct CDR3 sequences, roughly 93% of them found once; the top ten carry 0.085% to 0.095%.

This receptor was taken from a human donor with multiple sclerosis. Sequencing was performed on CD4+ T cells from PBMCs. The chain employs TRBV27 and TRBJ1-2, with D unclear. The CDR3 DNA is TGTGCCAGCAGCCGAACTCAGGCGTACTATGGCTACACCTTC. Encoded protein: CASSRTQAYYGYTF.